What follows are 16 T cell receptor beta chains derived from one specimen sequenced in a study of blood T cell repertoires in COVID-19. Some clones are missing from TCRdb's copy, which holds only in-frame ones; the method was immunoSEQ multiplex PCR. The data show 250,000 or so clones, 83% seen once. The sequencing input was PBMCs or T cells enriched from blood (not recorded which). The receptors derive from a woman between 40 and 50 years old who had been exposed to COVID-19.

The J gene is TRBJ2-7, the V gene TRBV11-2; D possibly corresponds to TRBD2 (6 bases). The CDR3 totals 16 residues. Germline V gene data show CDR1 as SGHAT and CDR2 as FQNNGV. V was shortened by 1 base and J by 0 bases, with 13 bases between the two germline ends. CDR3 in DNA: TGTGCCAGCAGCTTAGGCTATGGGACTGGCTCCTACGAGCAGTACTTC. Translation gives CASSLGYGTGSYEQYF. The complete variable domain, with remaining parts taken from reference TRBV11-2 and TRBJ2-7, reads EAGVAQSPRYKIIEKRQSVAFWCNPISGHATLYWYQQILGQGPKLLIQFQNNGVVDDSQLPKDRFSAERLKGVDSTLKIQPAKLEDSAVYLCASSLGYGTGSYEQYFGPGTRLTVT.

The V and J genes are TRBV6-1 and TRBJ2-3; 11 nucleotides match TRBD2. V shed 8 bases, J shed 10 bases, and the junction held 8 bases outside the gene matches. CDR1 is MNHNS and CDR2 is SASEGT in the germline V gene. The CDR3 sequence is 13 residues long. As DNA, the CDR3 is TGTGCCAGCGGTCTAGCGGGGGGAATCCCGCAGTATTTT. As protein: CASGLAGGIPQYF.

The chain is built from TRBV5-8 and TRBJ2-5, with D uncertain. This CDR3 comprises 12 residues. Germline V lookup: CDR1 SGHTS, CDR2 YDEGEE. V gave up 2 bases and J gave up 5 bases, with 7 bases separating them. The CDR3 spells CASSLRAETQYF. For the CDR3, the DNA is TGTGCCAGCAGCTTAAGAGCGGAGACCCAGTACTTC.

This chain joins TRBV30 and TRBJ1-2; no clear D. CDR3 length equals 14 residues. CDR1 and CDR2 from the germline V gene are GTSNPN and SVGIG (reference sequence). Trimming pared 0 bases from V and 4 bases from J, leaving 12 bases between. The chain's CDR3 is CAWSVGLGPYGYTF. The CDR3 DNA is TGTGCCTGGAGTGTAGGCCTGGGCCCCTATGGCTACACCTTC.

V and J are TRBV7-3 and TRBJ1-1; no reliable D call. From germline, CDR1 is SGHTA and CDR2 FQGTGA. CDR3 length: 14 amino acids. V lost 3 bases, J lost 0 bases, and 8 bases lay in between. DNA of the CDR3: TGTGCCAGCAGCTTGGCCTCTCTGAACACTGAAGCTTTCTTT. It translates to CASSLASLNTEAFF.

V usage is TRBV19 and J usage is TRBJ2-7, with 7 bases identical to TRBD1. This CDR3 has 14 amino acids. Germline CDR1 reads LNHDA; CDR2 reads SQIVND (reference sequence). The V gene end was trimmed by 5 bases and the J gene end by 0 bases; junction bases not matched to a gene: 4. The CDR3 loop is CASSGTGVSYEQYF. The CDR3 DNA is TGTGCCAGTAGTGGTACAGGGGTCTCCTACGAGCAGTACTTC.

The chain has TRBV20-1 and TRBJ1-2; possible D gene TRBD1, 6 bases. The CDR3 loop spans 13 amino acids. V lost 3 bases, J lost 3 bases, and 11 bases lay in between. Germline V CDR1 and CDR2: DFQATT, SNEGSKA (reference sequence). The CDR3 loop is CSASSRTDYGYTF. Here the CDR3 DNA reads TGCAGTGCTAGTAGTAGGACAGACTATGGCTACACCTTC.

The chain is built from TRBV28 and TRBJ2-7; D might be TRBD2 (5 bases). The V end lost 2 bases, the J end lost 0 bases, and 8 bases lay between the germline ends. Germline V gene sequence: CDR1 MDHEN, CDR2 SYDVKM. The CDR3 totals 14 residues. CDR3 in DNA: TGTGCCAGCAGTTTACCGGGGAGCTCCTACGAGCAGTACTTC. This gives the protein CASSLPGSSYEQYF.

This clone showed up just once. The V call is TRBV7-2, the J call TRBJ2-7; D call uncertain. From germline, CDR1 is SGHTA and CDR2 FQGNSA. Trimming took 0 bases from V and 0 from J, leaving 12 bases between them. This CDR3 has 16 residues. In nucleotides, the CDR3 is TGTGCCAGCAGCTTAGCGCAGGCCCGCGACTCCTACGAGCAGTACTTC. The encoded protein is CASSLAQARDSYEQYF.

The DNA for the CDR3 is TGTGCCAGCACCCTAAGCTCTGGGGCCAACGTCCTGACTTTC. Amino acids: CASTLSSGANVLTF. The chain is built from TRBV7-2 and TRBJ2-6; D gene ambiguous. V gave up 7 bases and J gave up 0 bases, with 7 bases separating them. This CDR3 has 14 amino acids. The germline CDR1 and CDR2 sequences are SGHTA and FQGNSA.

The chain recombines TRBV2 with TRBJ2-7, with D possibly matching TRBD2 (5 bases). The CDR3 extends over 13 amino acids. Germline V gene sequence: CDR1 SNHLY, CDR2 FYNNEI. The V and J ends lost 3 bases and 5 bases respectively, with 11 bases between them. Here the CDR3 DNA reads TGTGCCAGCAGTGATCCCCACGGGGACGAGCAGTACTTC. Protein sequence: CASSDPHGDEQYF.

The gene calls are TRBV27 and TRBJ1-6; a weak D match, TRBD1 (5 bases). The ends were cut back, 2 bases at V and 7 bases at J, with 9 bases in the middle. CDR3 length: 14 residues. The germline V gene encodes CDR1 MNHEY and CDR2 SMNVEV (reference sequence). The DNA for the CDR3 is TGTGCCAGCAGTTTAGCAGGGCCAAATTCACCCCTCCACTTT. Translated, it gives CASSLAGPNSPLHF.

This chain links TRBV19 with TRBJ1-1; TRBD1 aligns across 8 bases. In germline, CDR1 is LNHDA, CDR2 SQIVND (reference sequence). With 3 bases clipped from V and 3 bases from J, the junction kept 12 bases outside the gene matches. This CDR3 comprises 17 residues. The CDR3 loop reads CASSISRQGNRDTEAFF. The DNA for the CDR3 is TGTGCCAGTAGTATCTCGAGACAGGGGAACCGAGACACTGAAGCTTTCTTT.

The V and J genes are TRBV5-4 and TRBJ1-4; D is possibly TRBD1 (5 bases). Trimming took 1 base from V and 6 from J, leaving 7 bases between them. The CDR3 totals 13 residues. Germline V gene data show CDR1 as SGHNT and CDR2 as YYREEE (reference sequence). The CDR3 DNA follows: TGTGCCAGCAGCTTGCAGGGTGATGAAAAACTGTTTTTT. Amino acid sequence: CASSLQGDEKLFF.

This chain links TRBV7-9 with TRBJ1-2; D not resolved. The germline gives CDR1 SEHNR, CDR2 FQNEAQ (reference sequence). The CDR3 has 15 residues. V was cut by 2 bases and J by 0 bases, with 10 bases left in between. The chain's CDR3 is CASSLTGIPNYGYTF. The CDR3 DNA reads TGTGCCAGCAGCTTAACGGGGATCCCTAACTATGGCTACACCTTC.

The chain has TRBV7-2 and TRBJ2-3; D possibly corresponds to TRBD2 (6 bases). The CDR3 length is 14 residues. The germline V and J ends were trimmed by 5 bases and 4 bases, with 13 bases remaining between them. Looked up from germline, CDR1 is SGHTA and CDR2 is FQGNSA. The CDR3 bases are TGTGCCAGCAGCGAACAGCGGGTTCCAGATACGCAGTATTTT. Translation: CASSEQRVPDTQYF.